Listed below are T cell receptor beta chains from one sample, sequenced in a study of beta chain features in type 1 diabetes. Repertoires were generated with immunoSEQ multiplex PCR, while TCRdb's copy carries only in-frame clones and drops some. Of approximately 150,000 clones in the sample, 8% to 13% were seen once. Material: naive CD4+ T cells from blood. Receptors originate from a young man in good health. CDR3s leave out the opening cysteine and the closing phenylalanine or tryptophan. Each record gives: J gene, V gene, CDR3 protein.

TRBJ2-7,TRBV7-6,ASSLGAGTGDLFEQY
TRBJ1-1,TRBV5-4,ASSAPLGANTEAF
TRBJ1-4,TRBV30,AWSVGVTTNEKLF
TRBJ2-7,TRBV10-3,AISPGTGSLYEQY
TRBJ1-1,TRBV5-8,ASSLEGGITEAF
TRBJ1-4,TRBV19,ASSMRGIGTSNEKLF
.,TRBV6-5,ASRRQGAETQY
TRBJ1-5,TRBV2,ASSERGRRDQPQH
TRBJ2-5,TRBV19,ASSRTGMGETQY
TRBJ2-1,TRBV11-3,ASSLGGGIYNEQF
TRBJ2-7,TRBV4-1,ASSPGLAGTSYEQY
TRBJ2-4,TRBV5-4,ASSLGQGGDNIQY
TRBJ1-2,TRBV5-6,ASSLIGTTGYT
TRBJ2-3,TRBV7-2,ASSYGQGADTQY
TRBJ1-2,TRBV18,ASSPPSWGQDYGYT
TRBJ1-5,TRBV7-2,ASSWDSGNQPQH
TRBJ2-6,TRBV30,AWRDRGGSGANVLT
TRBJ2-3,TRBV4-3,ASSYGLADTQY
TRBJ1-5,TRBV19,ASSYGGGNQPQH
TRBJ2-7,TRBV18,ASSPTSGDNYEQY
TRBJ1-2,TRBV30,AWSKDRSNYGYT
TRBJ1-2,TRBV18,ASSPQGLRDGYT
TRBJ2-5,TRBV7-9,ASSKGTGLQETQY
TRBJ1-5,TRBV5-1,ASSLTGEPNQPQH
TRBJ2-7,TRBV5-8,ASSPYLPGQGPYEQY
TRBJ2-3,TRBV11-2,ASSLEPSLDTQY
TRBJ1-5,TRBV27,ASSEVQPQH
TRBJ1-4,TRBV6-1,ASSPGTDRNEKLF
TRBJ2-7,TRBV16,ASSQDRGSYEQY
TRBJ2-7,TRBV10-3,AISDLDREDYEQY
TRBJ2-4,TRBV7-9,ASSPSTGKLAKNIQY
TRBJ2-1,TRBV6-6,ASRRTGGDEQF
TRBJ2-3,TRBV4-3,ASSQDLGGGGDTQY
TRBJ1-1,TRBV18,ASSPPYSRKAEAF
TRBJ1-2,TRBV2,ASRLDRMNYGYT
TRBJ1-3,TRBV9,ASSLLAGNTIY
TRBJ1-5,TRBV5-1,ARVWHGGRGRQPQH
TRBJ2-7,TRBV19,ASSINPSGQGPYEQY
TRBJ2-2,TRBV6-5,ASSYSPGELF